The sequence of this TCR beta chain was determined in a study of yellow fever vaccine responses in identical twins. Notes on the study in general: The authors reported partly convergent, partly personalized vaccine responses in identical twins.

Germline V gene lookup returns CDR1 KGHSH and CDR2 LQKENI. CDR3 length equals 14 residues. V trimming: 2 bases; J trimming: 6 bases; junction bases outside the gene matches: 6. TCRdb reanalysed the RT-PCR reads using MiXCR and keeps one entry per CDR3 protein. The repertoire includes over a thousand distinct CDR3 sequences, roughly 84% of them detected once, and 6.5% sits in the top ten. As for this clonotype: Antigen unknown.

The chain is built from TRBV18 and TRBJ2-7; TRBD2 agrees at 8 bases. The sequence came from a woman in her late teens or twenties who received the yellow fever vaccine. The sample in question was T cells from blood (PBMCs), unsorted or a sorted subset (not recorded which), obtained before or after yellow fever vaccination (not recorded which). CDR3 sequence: CASSPIAGSSEQYF. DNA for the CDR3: TGTGCCAGCTCACCAATAGCGGGATCTTCCGAGCAGTACTTC.